This TCR beta chain was profiled in a study of blood T cell repertoires in COVID-19. In the original processing: How many nucleated cells were present was estimated from reference gene primer amplification. Generated by immunoSEQ multiplex PCR, the TCRdb table keeps only in-frame clones and is missing some. The DNA was the basis for D and trimming; V, J and clone size are from that table. The profile covers about 190,000 clones, with around 80% appearing a single time and about an eighth taken by the ten largest. V was clipped by 4 bases and J by 1 base, with 10 bases between them. Germline V gene lookup returns CDR1 SGHRS and CDR2 YFSETQ. The CDR3 consists of 14 residues.

The rearrangement joins TRBV5-1 to TRBJ2-3, with no clear D. The source of this sequence is a man aged 25-45 years with active or convalescent COVID-19. Sequencing was performed on peripheral blood. The CDR3 DNA reads TGCGCCAGCAGCGTTGACAAAGGCACAGATACGCAGTATTTT. Translating it yields CASSVDKGTDTQYF.